The subject of this entry is one TCR beta chain. This specimen comes from a study of long-term antiretroviral therapy in people with HIV. The CDR3 has 14 residues. V shed 3 bases, J shed 8 bases, and the junction held 8 bases outside the gene matches. Germline CDR1 reads SGHVS; CDR2 reads FNYEAQ. This was the immunoSEQ v3.0 assay at survey level. The assay was immunoSEQ multiplex PCR, and TCRdb's table has in-frame clones only and misses some. In the table there are 18,000 or so clones, approximately 78% of which are singletons. The chain recombines TRBV7-6 with TRBJ1-2; TRBD1 matches 8 bases. The TCR sequence derives from a woman aged 40 to 50 with HIV. Sequencing was performed on unsorted PBMCs, taken at the start of antiretroviral therapy, before treatment. The CDR3 region is CASSLQGASQGYTF. The CDR3 bases are TGTGCCAGCAGCTTGCAGGGGGCAAGTCAAGGCTACACCTTC. Variable domain in full (rest from reference TRBV7-6 and TRBJ1-2): GAGVSQSPRYKVTKRGQDVALRCDPISGHVSLYWYRQALGQGPEFLTYFNYEAQQDKSGLPNDRFSAERPEGSISTLTIQRTEQRDSAMYRCASSLQGASQGYTFGSGTRLTVV.